What follows is one T cell receptor (beta chain) and its context. What it binds is unknown. With 7 bases removed from V and 3 bases from J, the gap between germline ends came to 7 bases. There are 11 residues in the CDR3. Germline CDR1 and CDR2: ENHRY and SYGVKD. Graves' hyperthyroidism was deemed stable given no ophthalmopathy progression within 18 months. It was uncontrolled infection, other autoimmune disease, pregnancy or lactation that excluded patients. Used for diagnoses were clinical symptoms, serum thyroxine and TRAb, thyroid ultrasound and orbital computed tomography. The TCR beta CDR3 regions underwent amplification using RNA transcripts as the source. Carried out on the TCR CDR3, a first-round RT-PCR used the HTBI primer set. Via MiXCR, TCRdb re-called the multiplex PCR reads, giving one row per CDR3 protein. Altogether hundreds of thousands of distinct CDR3 sequences are present, about half being singletons, with the ten largest covering 6.5% to 9%.

The data stem from a study of T cells in Graves' hyperthyroidism and ophthalmopathy. Notes on the study in general: Most thyroid clonotypes expanded above 0.001 were also detected in blood.

Sequenced input: peripheral blood or thyroid tissue (not recorded which). The receptor comes from a woman between 18 and 30 years old with Graves' hyperthyroidism. The rearrangement joins TRBV10-3 to TRBJ2-7; D remains ambiguous. This CDR3 reads CAIKDGYEQYF. Here the CDR3 DNA reads TGTGCCATCAAGGACGGCTACGAGCAGTACTTC.